The entry below gives a single TCR beta chain sequence along with its context. As yet, its antigen is unknown. CD45RO-CCR7+CD27+CD95- cells counted as naive CD8+ T cells. There are 13 residues in the CDR3. The data stem from a study of CXCR3-negative and CXCR3-positive naive CD8 T cells. Findings and caveats of the study: Against CXCR3-negative naive cells, CXCR3-positive naive cells showed more hydrophobic TRB CDR3s.

Via 5' RACE with UMI labels, TRB cDNA libraries were prepared. TCRdb re-called the 5' RACE reads and catalogs CDR3 proteins one per entry, DNA excluded. In total, the table holds 130,000 to 150,000 distinct CDR3 sequences. The sequenced sample was naive CXCR3+ CD8+ T cells from blood. Subset described: CD45RO-CCR7+CD27+CD95- naive CD8+ T cells expressing CXCR3 (TNR3+). The TCR originated in a human donor in good health. Some clones in this sample may be carry-over from other donors' samples. This chain joins TRBV12-3 or TRBV12-4 and TRBJ1-2; TCRdb returns TRBD1, unconfirmable since there is no DNA. The CDR3 loop is CASSLVGGYGYTF.